Listed here is a single T cell receptor (beta chain). This sample is part of a study of T cell clonotyping in hematopoietic cell transplantation. CDR1 is SGHAT and CDR2 is FQNNGV in the germline V gene. The J segment lost 0 bases and the V segment lost 2 bases, leaving 6 bases of the junction unmatched. This CDR3 has 18 amino acids. Method: immunoSEQ multiplex PCR; TCRdb's copy keeps in-frame clones and lacks some. The sample includes roughly 17,000 clones, around nine tenths of them seen just once. Sequencing was performed on peripheral blood mononuclear cells. The receptor was isolated from a man aged 35-49 years in good health. Some clones in this sample may be carry-over from other donors' samples. The V call is TRBV11-2, the J call TRBJ2-4, with 11 bases matching TRBD1. CDR3: CASSLRTGGDLAKNIQYF. The CDR3 nucleotides are TGTGCCAGCAGCTTAAGGACAGGGGGCGATCTAGCCAAAAACATTCAGTACTTC. Using reference TRBV11-2 and TRBJ2-4 for the parts outside the CDR3, the full variable domain is EAGVAQSPRYKIIEKRQSVAFWCNPISGHATLYWYQQILGQGPKLLIQFQNNGVVDDSQLPKDRFSAERLKGVDSTLKIQPAKLEDSAVYLCASSLRTGGDLAKNIQYFGAGTRLSVL.